This T cell receptor (beta chain) was documented in a study of cytomegalovirus exposure and HLA in healthy donors. The table came from immunoSEQ multiplex PCR; TCRdb's copy has only in-frame clones and leaves some out. This table has approximately 140,000 clones, around 87% appearing once. The V and J ends lost 4 bases and 1 base, in that order; junction bases with no gene match: 1. This CDR3 contains 14 residues. Germline V gene data show CDR1 as SGHTA and CDR2 as FQGNSA. The sequenced sample was PBMCs. This sequence was found in a man younger than 35 in good health and CMV-seropositive. The chain links TRBV7-2 to TRBJ1-1, with 9 bases lining up with TRBD1. The CDR3 loop is CASSSGQGNTEAFF. CDR3 DNA: TGTGCCAGCAGCTCGGGACAGGGGAACACTGAAGCTTTCTTT.